Below, 22 T cell receptor beta chains from the same sample are listed, as sequenced in a study of T-cell memory formation after mild COVID-19. TCRdb reanalysed the 5' RACE reads using MiXCR and keeps one entry per CDR3 protein. Of about 190,000 distinct CDR3 sequences in the sample, approximately 20% were seen once. Sequencing input: PBMCs or a T cell subset sorted from them (not recorded which). The receptors come from an adult woman who had mild COVID-19 (a few samples of this study predate the infection). Cell type and time point are not known.

The rearrangement uses TRBV29-1 and TRBJ2-2; unclear D gene. Germline V gene lookup returns CDR1 SQVTM and CDR2 ANQGSEA. Deletions cut 6 bases from V and 6 bases from J, with 8 bases between. The CDR3 runs to 11 residues. CDR3 loop: CSVGRPGELFF. In DNA form, the CDR3 reads TGCAGCGTCGGCAGGCCCGGGGAGCTGTTTTTT.

The genes are TRBV5-1 and TRBJ2-1; a possible D gene is TRBD1 (7 bases). Germline values: CDR1 SGHRS, CDR2 YFSETQ. CDR3 size: 14 residues. Between the trimmed V and J ends, which lost 3 bases and 7 bases, there was a span of 14 bases. CDR3 residues: CASSSTRGDNEQFF. The CDR3 DNA reads as TGCGCCAGCAGCTCTACCAGGGGGGATAATGAGCAGTTCTTC.

V gene TRBV9 combines with J gene TRBJ2-1; 7 bases line up with TRBD2. V dropped 0 bases and J dropped 5; count of bases not matched to a gene: 11. The CDR3 consists of 17 residues. Germline-derived CDR1 and CDR2 are SGDLS and YYNGEE. CDR3 amino acids: CASSVEIIAGNHNEQFF. In DNA, the CDR3 is TGTGCCAGCAGCGTAGAAATAATAGCGGGCAACCACAATGAGCAGTTCTTC. Drawing the rest from reference TRBV9 and TRBJ2-1, the complete variable domain is DSGVTQTPKHLITATGQRVTLRCSPRSGDLSVYWYQQSLDQGLQFLIQYYNGEERAKGNILERFSAQQFPDLHSELNLSSLELGDSALYFCASSVEIIAGNHNEQFFGPGTRLTVL.

This clonotype came up many times. The rearrangement links TRBV9 to TRBJ1-6; the D is unclear. Germline CDR1 SGDLS, CDR2 YYNGEE. CDR3 length equals 14 residues. V was shortened by 1 base and J by 7 bases, with 9 bases between the two germline ends. As DNA, the CDR3 is TGTGCCAGCAGCGTAAGACACGGAAATTCACCCCTCCACTTT. It specifies CASSVRHGNSPLHF.

This rearrangement joins TRBV2 to TRBJ1-1, with unresolved D. Germline V gene sequence: CDR1 SNHLY, CDR2 FYNNEI. CDR3 size: 15 residues. V was pared by 0 bases and J by 9 bases, with 17 bases between. CDR3 sequence (DNA): TGTGCCAGCAGTGAAGCGTTGGAACAGTCAAGGAAAGCTTTCTTT. Residues: CASSEALEQSRKAFF.

This clonotype has just a few counts. The rearrangement joins TRBV29-1 to TRBJ1-2, with D uncertain. CDR1 is SQVTM and CDR2 is ANQGSEA in the germline V gene. The CDR3 consists of 11 residues. V lost 6 bases and J lost 7, with 12 bases in between. The DNA of the CDR3 is TGCAGCGTCCGAGAGCCAGGTGGCTACACCTTC. It encodes CSVREPGGYTF.

A few counts support this clonotype. The J gene is TRBJ1-1, the V gene TRBV5-6, with D maybe TRBD1 (5 bases). Between the trimmed V and J ends, which lost 1 base and 5 bases, there was a span of 12 bases. Germline V lookup: CDR1 SGHDT, CDR2 YYEEEE. This CDR3 is 14 amino acids long. The CDR3: CASSLYQGRTEAFF. The CDR3 DNA reads as TGTGCCAGCAGCTTGTACCAGGGAAGGACTGAAGCTTTCTTT.

The chain combines TRBV6-2 or TRBV6-3 with TRBJ2-7, with D perhaps given as TRBD1 or TRBD2 (5 bases each). V was pared by 8 bases and J by 5 bases, with 13 bases between. Germline CDR1 MNHEY, CDR2 SVGEGT. CDR3 length equals 12 residues. CDR3 in DNA: TGTGCCAGCGTTGCAGGGCGGGACGAGCAGTACTTC. As protein: CASVAGRDEQYF.

This clonotype occurred a few times. This rearrangement joins TRBV5-1 to TRBJ2-3, with no clear D. From germline, CDR1 is SGHRS and CDR2 YFSETQ. Trimming left V 10 bases short and J 6 bases short, with 18 bases between. The CDR3 runs to 13 residues. The DNA for the CDR3 is TGCGCCCAGCAGCCCGCAGGTCAGGATACGCAGTATTTT. It encodes CAQQPAGQDTQYF. The variable domain in full, with the rest retrieved from reference TRBV5-1 and TRBJ2-3, is KAGVTQTPRYLIKTRGQQVTLSCSPISGHRSVSWYQQTPGQGLQFLFEYFSETQRNKGNFPGRFSGRQFSNSRSEMNVSTLELGDSALYLCAQQPAGQDTQYFGPGTRLTVL.

The table lists this clonotype with a few counts. This chain connects TRBV5-1 to TRBJ2-2, with D maybe TRBD1 (5 bases). CDR3 size: 15 residues. Germline CDR1 reads SGHRS; CDR2 reads YFSETQ. V was trimmed by 1 base and J by 3 bases, leaving 10 bases between them. The CDR3 region is CASSLLIGDTGELFF. The CDR3 nucleotides are TGCGCCAGCAGCTTGTTAATAGGGGACACCGGGGAGCTGTTTTTT.

V is TRBV5-1 and J is TRBJ2-5; maybe TRBD1 (5 bases). Germline loops: CDR1 SGHRS, CDR2 YFSETQ. The germline V and J ends were trimmed by 6 bases and 1 base, with 10 bases remaining between them. This CDR3 comprises 13 residues. CDR3: CASKQVPQETQYF. In DNA form, the CDR3 reads TGCGCCAGCAAACAGGTGCCCCAAGAGACCCAGTACTTC.

This clonotype was picked up many times. The chain has TRBV7-3 and TRBJ1-1, with 10 bases identical to TRBD1. The V gene end was trimmed by 5 bases and the J gene end by 3 bases; junction bases not matched to a gene: 6. Germline assignment: CDR1 SGHTA and CDR2 FQGTGA. The CDR3 runs to 15 residues. DNA of the CDR3: TGTGCCAGCAGCCCGCACGGGACAGGGGACACTGAAGCTTTCTTT. This encodes CASSPHGTGDTEAFF.

This sequence joins TRBV5-1 and TRBJ2-1; 10 bases fit TRBD2. Germline-derived CDR1 and CDR2 are SGHRS and YFSETQ. J lost 8 bases, V lost 4 bases, and 12 bases had no gene match. The CDR3 has 16 amino acids. CDR3 amino acids: CASSTGVRAGGDEQFF. The CDR3, as DNA: TGCGCCAGCAGCACGGGCGTGCGAGCGGGAGGGGATGAGCAGTTCTTC.

In this sample, this clonotype turned up many times. The chain joins TRBV5-1 to TRBJ2-7; D is uncertain. The V end lost 1 base, the J end lost 3 bases, and 8 bases lay between the germline ends. This CDR3 has 13 amino acids. Germline V gene sequence: CDR1 SGHRS, CDR2 YFSETQ. The CDR3 nucleotides are TGCGCCAGCAGCTTGCGCGTGAGCTACGAGCAGTACTTC. Protein sequence: CASSLRVSYEQYF.

The rearrangement uses TRBV19 and TRBJ2-1, with D perhaps TRBD1 or TRBD2 (5 bases each). CDR1 is LNHDA, CDR2 SQIVND, per germline (reference sequence). V was shortened by 5 bases and J by 0 bases, with 11 bases between the two germline ends. The CDR3 has 15 amino acids. CDR3 DNA sequence: TGTGCCAGTAGTCGGGACGTTCGCTCCTACAATGAGCAGTTCTTC. Residues: CASSRDVRSYNEQFF.

The chain employs TRBV4-1 and TRBJ1-2; D may be TRBD1 (5 bases). Trimming took 6 bases from V and 4 from J, leaving 18 bases between them. The CDR3 length is 15 residues. Germline V lookup: CDR1 MGHRA, CDR2 YSYEKL. Written as DNA, the CDR3 is TGCGCCAGCAGTCTCGGGGCAGGGCCTGTCTATGGCTACACCTTC. Translated: CASSLGAGPVYGYTF.

The rearrangement links TRBV5-1 to TRBJ2-1; 8 bases map to TRBD2. The J segment lost 5 bases and the V segment lost 0 bases, leaving 7 bases of the junction unmatched. The CDR3 spans 16 residues. Germline CDR1 is SGHRS and CDR2 is YFSETQ. This CDR3 is CASSLALLADNNEQFF. The CDR3 DNA reads as TGCGCCAGCAGCTTGGCCCTACTAGCGGACAACAATGAGCAGTTCTTC.

CDR3 in amino acids: CASSFRFTSGSSGELFF. The CDR3 nucleotides are TGTGCCAGCAGCTTTCGGTTTACTAGCGGGAGTTCGGGGGAGCTGTTTTTT. This chain uses TRBV5-5 with TRBJ2-2; 11 bases agree with TRBD2. The V gene's germline CDR1 is SGHKS and CDR2 YYEKEE (reference sequence). The trim removed 2 bases at V and 8 bases at J, leaving 11 bases unmatched. CDR3 length: 17 residues.

The rearrangement uses TRBV12-3 or TRBV12-4 and TRBJ1-2; 7 bases are a match to TRBD1. The junction had 13 bases not matched to a gene; V was cut back by 2 bases and J by 7 bases. The CDR3 has 16 residues. CDR3 loop: CASSLRATGSNGGYTF. The CDR3 DNA reads TGTGCCAGCAGTTTAAGGGCGACAGGGAGTAACGGTGGCTACACCTTC.

The chain has TRBV29-1 and TRBJ2-5; no clear D gene. This CDR3 has 11 residues. Germline loops: CDR1 SQVTM, CDR2 ANQGSEA. V shed 4 bases and J shed 4 bases, with 7 bases lying between them. Written as DNA, the CDR3 is TGCAGCGTTGTAGGTGGAGAGACCCAGTACTTC. Protein: CSVVGGETQYF.

In this sample, this clonotype turned up a few times. This rearrangement joins TRBV6-1 to TRBJ1-5; TRBD1 is a possible D gene (6 bases). V gave up 1 base and J gave up 5 bases, with 15 bases separating them. Germline V gene data show CDR1 as MNHNS and CDR2 as SASEGT. CDR3 length: 16 residues. Written as DNA, the CDR3 is TGTGCCAGCAGTGAAGAGGCAGGGGTCCCTTATCAGCCCCAGCATTTT. Translation gives CASSEEAGVPYQPQHF.

This clonotype was seen only a few times. V and J are TRBV5-1 and TRBJ1-6, with TRBD1 matching over 7 bases. Looked up from germline, CDR1 is SGHRS and CDR2 is YFSETQ. There are 15 residues in the CDR3. The junction had 8 bases not matched to a gene; V was cut back by 5 bases and J by 6 bases. The CDR3 bases are TGCGCCAGCAGACAAACAGGGGAGAGTAATTCACCCCTCCACTTT. It specifies CASRQTGESNSPLHF.